A selection of T cell receptor beta chains follows, all from one sample in a study of OX40 agonist ivuxolimab in advanced cancers. Some clones are missing from TCRdb's copy, which holds only in-frame ones; the method was immunoSEQ multiplex PCR. The sample lists 100,000 or so clones, around nine tenths occurring once. This material consisted of CD4+ or CD8+ T cells sorted from blood, taken in a trial of the OX40 agonist ivuxolimab. These receptors all come from an adult with an advanced solid tumor such as melanoma, head and neck, liver or kidney cancer. The CDR3 runs from the conserved cysteine through the conserved F or W. D genes are given only for firm matches. Size tells how often a clone was seen (once, few, many) or the class of an expanded clone, and some rows leave it out.

d_call	clone_size	v_call	j_call	cdr3_nt	cdr3_aa
TRBD2	few	TRBV29-1	TRBJ2-1	TGCAGCGTTGTCCCGGGAGGCAATGAGCAGTTCTTC	CSVVPGGNEQFF
TRBD2	NA	TRBV9	TRBJ2-1	TGTGCCAGCAGCGTAGGAAGCAGCGGGAGTATCGCTGAGCAGTTCTTC	CASSVGSSGSIAEQFF
NA	NA	TRBV5-5	TRBJ2-5	TGTGCCAGCAGCTCCCTATTAGGGTCCCTCCCGCAAGAGACCCAGTACTTC	CASSSLLGSLPQETQYF
TRBD1	NA	TRBV14	TRBJ1-4	TGTGCCAGCAGGAATACAGGGGGCGTAGGAAAACTGTTTTTT	CASRNTGGVGKLFF
TRBD1	NA	TRBV5-4	TRBJ2-5	TGTGCCAGCAGCTTGGGGGTACAGGGGGACGAGACCCAGTACTTC	CASSLGVQGDETQYF
TRBD1	NA	TRBV5-6	TRBJ1-5	TGTGCCAGCAGCTTAGGACAGGGTCTAGGTCAGCCCCAGCATTTT	CASSLGQGLGQPQHF
NA	NA	TRBV6-1	TRBJ1-4	TGTGCCAGCAGCTACACAGGGTCGGGGGAAAAACTGTTTTTT	CASSYTGSGEKLFF
TRBD1	NA	TRBV7-9	TRBJ1-1	TGTGCCAGCAGACAGCTGGCAGGGGGCCACACTGAAGCTTTCTTT	CASRQLAGGHTEAFF
TRBD1	NA	TRBV6-4	TRBJ1-2	TGTGCCAGCAGTGAGAGTACAGGGGTCGGCTACACCTTC	CASSESTGVGYTF
NA	NA	TRBV11-3	TRBJ2-2	TGTGCCAGCAGCTTAGGACAACCCGCGAACACCGGGGAGCTGTTTTTT	CASSLGQPANTGELFF
NA	NA	TRBV5-1	TRBJ2-3	TGCGCCAGCAGCTTTAGGGGTCACGGCACAGATACGCAGTATTTT	CASSFRGHGTDTQYF
TRBD1	NA	TRBV2	TRBJ1-6	TGTGCCAGCAGTCAGACAGGGACTAATTCACCCCTCCACTTT	CASSQTGTNSPLHF
NA	NA	TRBV7-2	TRBJ1-3	TGTGCCAGCAGCTCCGGGGGATCGTCCTCTGGAAACACCATATATTTT	CASSSGGSSSGNTIYF
TRBD2	once	TRBV7-3	TRBJ2-1	TGTGCCAGCAGCTTAACGGGCCCGGGACTAGCTGGGAACAATGAGCAGTTCTTC	CASSLTGPGLAGNNEQFF
NA	NA	TRBV4-1	TRBJ2-3	TGCGCCAGCAGCCAAGGGGCTAGCGTTATGTCAGATACGCAGTATTTT	CASSQGASVMSDTQYF
TRBD2	NA	TRBV5-3	TRBJ2-5	TGTGCCAGAAGCCCGGAGGGGACTAGCCCTCCGTGTGGCGTTCGCCCTCGAGAGACCCAGTACTTC	CARSPEGTSPPCGVRPRETQYF
TRBD1	NA	TRBV6-1	TRBJ1-5	TGTGCCAGCAGTGAAATAGGAGGGGGCCGGTATCAGCCCCAGCATTTT	CASSEIGGGRYQPQHF
TRBD1	NA	TRBV27	TRBJ2-7	TGTGCCAGCAGTTGGACAGGGTCCACCTACGAGCAGTACTTC	CASSWTGSTYEQYF
NA	NA	TRBV7-2	TRBJ1-4	TGTGCCAGCAGCTTATCTGGGGTTAGGAATGAAAAACTGTTTTTT	CASSLSGVRNEKLFF
TRBD1	NA	TRBV5-6	TRBJ1-1	TGTGCCAGCAGCTCCTCAGGGGGCCGAGCTTTCTTT	CASSSSGGRAFF
NA	NA	TRBV15	TRBJ2-7	TGTGCCACCAGCAGGAGGGTCGGCGAGCAGTACTTC	CATSRRVGEQYF
NA	NA	TRBV7-9	TRBJ2-3	TGTGCCAGCAGCTTTCTGGGGGTAACAGATACGCAGTATTTT	CASSFLGVTDTQYF
NA	NA	TRBV7-8	TRBJ1-5	TGTGCCAGCAGGCCAGATGAGGGAGCGAGTCAGCCCCAGCATTTT	CASRPDEGASQPQHF
NA	NA	TRBV7-9	TRBJ2-3	TGTGCCAGCAGCCGCGGGGGCACAGATACGCAGTATTTT	CASSRGGTDTQYF
TRBD1	NA	TRBV19	TRBJ2-5	TGTGCCAGTAGTATGTACGGGACAGGGGGGGAGACCCAGTACTTC	CASSMYGTGGETQYF
TRBD2	NA	TRBV6-5	TRBJ2-7	TGTGCCAGCAGTTACTCGAGTCTAGCGGGAGGAAACGAGCAGTACTTC	CASSYSSLAGGNEQYF
NA	NA	TRBV5-1	TRBJ2-1	TGCGCCAGCAGCTTGGGGACCTCGTGGCATGAGCAGTTCTTC	CASSLGTSWHEQFF
TRBD2	NA	TRBV28	TRBJ2-1	TGTGCCAGCAGTGGGACTAGCGGAGGCTACAATGAGCAGTTCTTC	CASSGTSGGYNEQFF
NA	NA	TRBV6-6	TRBJ2-1	TGTGCCAGCAGACTGGGATACGAAATTGGTGAGCAGTTCTTC	CASRLGYEIGEQFF
TRBD2	NA	TRBV7-2	TRBJ2-2	TGTGCCAGCAGCCCCCCTGGGTCACTAGCGGGAGTAGTCACCGGGGAGCTGTTTTTT	CASSPPGSLAGVVTGELFF
TRBD2	NA	TRBV10-2	TRBJ2-5	TGCGCCAGCAGTGAGTCGGGACTAGCGGGAGTGGAGACCCAGTACTTC	CASSESGLAGVETQYF
NA	NA	TRBV27	TRBJ2-1	TGTGCCAGCCTCTTACCCCCGGGAGTTCGGAATGAGCAGTTCTTC	CASLLPPGVRNEQFF
NA	once	TRBV7-2	TRBJ2-7	TGTGCCAGCAGCCCTCAGGGGTTAGTCTCCTACGAGCAGTACTTC	CASSPQGLVSYEQYF
TRBD1	NA	TRBV27	TRBJ2-7	TGTGCCAGCAGCAAAGACAGGGGCTACTCCTACGAGCAGTACTTC	CASSKDRGYSYEQYF
TRBD2	NA	TRBV4-1	TRBJ2-7	TGCGCCAGCAGCCAAGCCAGCGGGAGTTCTAGGAACGAGCAGTACTTC	CASSQASGSSRNEQYF
NA	NA	TRBV11-2	TRBJ2-6	TGTGCCAGCAGCTTTGGAGGGGCCAACGTCCTGACTTTC	CASSFGGANVLTF
TRBD2	NA	TRBV9	TRBJ2-3	TGTGCCAGCAGTGCAGGACTAGCGGGAGGCACAGATACGCAGTATTTT	CASSAGLAGGTDTQYF